The T cell receptor beta chain under discussion was sequenced for a study of CD8 T cells in ankylosing spondylitis. 5'-RACE, quantitative and with molecular barcodes, yielded the TCR beta libraries. TCRdb re-called the 5' RACE reads with MiXCR, one entry per CDR3 protein. The table lists hundreds of thousands of distinct CDR3 sequences, approximately 16% of them singletons, with roughly 43% in the top ten. Comments on this clonotype: Its target is unknown.

The CDR3 loop spans 15 amino acids. V dropped 7 bases and J dropped 2; count of bases not matched to a gene: 5. General study points: Blood from ankylosing spondylitis patients appeared to carry a characteristic roughly eight-variant TCR beta motif.

The sample comprised blood, either unsorted or a sorted T cell fraction (not recorded which). The V call is TRBV12-3 or TRBV12-4, the J call TRBJ2-1; 10 nucleotides line up with TRBD2. The clonotype comes from a male donor with ankylosing spondylitis. The CDR3 loop is CASTISGGAYNEQFF. The CDR3 DNA follows: TGTGCCAGCACCATCAGCGGGGGGGCCTACAATGAGCAGTTCTTC.